The clone carrying this T cell receptor beta chain was detected only a few times. One entry per CDR3 protein results from TCRdb running MiXCR on the 5' RACE reads. Of approximately 150,000 distinct CDR3 sequences in the sample, roughly 15% are singletons; the top ten hold roughly an eighth. These data originate in a study of T-cell memory formation after mild COVID-19. Trimming removed 5 bases from V and 4 bases from J; junction bases left unmatched: 14. This CDR3 contains 17 residues. Germline CDR1 MNHEY, CDR2 SVGEGT. This TCR was recovered from an adult woman who had mild COVID-19 (a few samples of this study predate the infection). Cell type and time point are not known. The V call is TRBV6-2 or TRBV6-3, the J call TRBJ2-1; 7 positions agree with TRBD2. Sequencing was carried out using PBMCs or a T cell subset sorted from them (not recorded which). The CDR3 sequence: CASSNVQPGLLYNEQFF. For the CDR3, the DNA is TGTGCCAGCAGTAACGTTCAACCGGGACTACTATACAATGAGCAGTTCTTC.